Below, 30 T cell receptor beta chains from the same sample are listed, as sequenced in a study of blood T cell repertoires in COVID-19. Sequencing was performed with immunoSEQ multiplex PCR; in TCRdb, only in-frame clones are kept and a portion is missing. Of over 250,000 clones listed, just under 90% are singletons. Sequencing was done on a sample of peripheral blood. The source of these receptors is a woman aged 50 to 65 with COVID-19, enrolled during active disease.

The rearrangement uses TRBV7-9 and TRBJ2-3, with D uncertain. Germline assignment: CDR1 SEHNR and CDR2 FQNEAQ (reference sequence). V gave up 3 bases and J gave up 0 bases, with 4 bases separating them. The CDR3 consists of 13 residues. The chain's CDR3 is CASSFHSTDTQYF. The CDR3 DNA reads as TGTGCCAGCAGCTTCCATAGCACAGATACGCAGTATTTT.

The genes are TRBV5-6 and TRBJ1-2; 7 positions match TRBD1. V was pared by 0 bases and J by 1 base, with 6 bases of the junction left unmatched. The CDR3 has 16 amino acids. CDR1 SGHDT and CDR2 YYEEEE come from the germline V gene. For the CDR3, the DNA is TGTGCCAGCAGCTTGGGCCTCCGGGACAGTAACTATGGCTACACCTTC. Its translation is CASSLGLRDSNYGYTF.

The rearrangement links TRBV5-1 to TRBJ2-3; possible D gene TRBD2, 5 bases. V was trimmed by 0 bases and J by 10 bases, leaving 15 bases between them. The CDR3 sequence is 14 residues long. Germline CDR1 reads SGHRS; CDR2 reads YFSETQ. This CDR3 reads CASSLGRLPGSQYF. The CDR3 nucleotides read TGCGCCAGCAGCTTGGGGCGACTTCCGGGGTCGCAGTATTTT.

This chain links TRBV10-3 with TRBJ2-2, with a weak D call TRBD1 (6 bases). The CDR3 runs to 15 residues. Germline CDR1 ENHRY, CDR2 SYGVKD. Between the trimmed V and J ends, which lost 2 bases and 2 bases, there was a span of 9 bases. CDR3 coding DNA: TGTGCCATCAGTGAGGGACAGTTAAACACCGGGGAGCTGTTTTTT. Amino acids: CAISEGQLNTGELFF.

This clone was counted a few times. The rearrangement joins TRBV24-1 to TRBJ2-7; D perhaps matches TRBD1 (6 bases). Looked up from germline, CDR1 is KGHDR and CDR2 is SFDVKD. This CDR3 comprises 16 residues. Trimming pared 6 bases from V and 0 bases from J, leaving 17 bases between. The CDR3 DNA reads as TGTGCCACCAGTACTTTCGACAGGCTGGTCTCCTACGAGCAGTACTTC. Translation: CATSTFDRLVSYEQYF.

This chain joins TRBV5-1 and TRBJ2-7; 9 positions match TRBD2. The V segment lost 0 bases and the J segment 5 bases; nucleotides outside the gene matches: 6. Per the germline V gene, CDR1 is SGHRS and CDR2 is YFSETQ. The CDR3 loop spans 15 amino acids. CDR3 nucleotides: TGCGCCAGCAGCTTGGAGGTAGCGGGAGACCACGAGCAGTACTTC. It encodes CASSLEVAGDHEQYF.

V gene TRBV18 combines with J gene TRBJ1-5, with a weak D call TRBD1 (6 bases). Germline loops: CDR1 KGHSH, CDR2 LQKENI. This CDR3 has 16 residues. Trimming stripped 1 base from V and 5 bases from J, with 15 bases between. CDR3 bases: TGTGCCAGCTCACCACGGGAGGGGGTTGCTGATCAGCCCCAGCATTTT. Its translation: CASSPREGVADQPQHF.

Notes on this clone: The same CDR3 is also encoded by other DNA sequences in this sample. The gene calls are TRBV5-1 and TRBJ2-1, with 8 bases fitting TRBD2. V was clipped by 0 bases and J by 1 base; unmatched bases: 0. Germline CDR1 SGHRS, CDR2 YFSETQ. The CDR3 contains 15 residues. This chain's CDR3 is CASSLGLASYNEQFF. In nucleotides, the CDR3 is TGCGCCAGCAGCTTGGGACTAGCGTCCTACAATGAGCAGTTCTTC.

This rearrangement joins TRBV4-1 to TRBJ2-1; 9 nucleotides agree with TRBD2. With 0 bases clipped from V and 14 bases from J, the junction kept 8 bases outside the gene matches. CDR1 and CDR2 (germline): MGHRA, YSYEKL. The CDR3 sequence is 14 residues long. This CDR3 is CASSQDIAGEREFF. As DNA, the CDR3 is TGCGCCAGCAGCCAAGATATAGCGGGAGAGAGGGAGTTCTTC.

The V call is TRBV24-1, the J call TRBJ2-1, with TRBD2 matching over 10 bases. V shed 3 bases, J shed 5 bases, and the junction held 6 bases outside the gene matches. CDR1 and CDR2 (germline): KGHDR, SFDVKD. The CDR3 extends over 16 amino acids. CDR3: CATSDVALAGDNEQFF. For the CDR3, the DNA is TGTGCCACCAGTGATGTTGCCCTAGCGGGGGACAATGAGCAGTTCTTC.

J is TRBJ1-4 and V is TRBV11-2; D is possibly TRBD1 (5 bases). V lost 4 bases to trimming and J lost 5 bases, with 17 bases between them. The V gene's germline CDR1 is SGHAT and CDR2 FQNNGV. The length of the CDR3 is 16 residues. CDR3 coding DNA: TGTGCCAGCAGCTCTCTGGACACTGGGATAAATGAAAAACTGTTTTTT. It is translated as CASSSLDTGINEKLFF. Together with reference TRBV11-2 and TRBJ1-4, the CDR3 gives the full variable domain: EAGVAQSPRYKIIEKRQSVAFWCNPISGHATLYWYQQILGQGPKLLIQFQNNGVVDDSQLPKDRFSAERLKGVDSTLKIQPAKLEDSAVYLCASSSLDTGINEKLFFGSGTQLSVL.

The chain has TRBV5-4 and TRBJ1-2, with 8 bases fitting TRBD1. V trimming: 6 bases; J trimming: 0 bases; junction bases outside the gene matches: 10. Looked up from germline, CDR1 is SGHNT and CDR2 is YYREEE (reference sequence). This CDR3 has 16 residues. CDR3 region: CASTSGQGVANYGYTF. The CDR3 bases are TGTGCCAGCACCTCAGGACAGGGAGTGGCTAACTATGGCTACACCTTC.

This clone was seen a few times. This chain joins TRBV5-1 and TRBJ2-1; D possibly corresponds to TRBD2 (6 bases). The CDR3 totals 15 residues. CDR1 is SGHRS, CDR2 YFSETQ, per germline. Trimming took 3 bases from V and 5 from J, leaving 15 bases between them. The CDR3, as DNA: TGCGCCAGCAGCTGGGCGGGGCTACCCAACAATGAGCAGTTCTTC. It specifies CASSWAGLPNNEQFF.

The CDR3 protein is CASSLEETQYF. In nucleotides, the CDR3 is TGTGCCAGCAGTTTGGAGGAGACCCAGTACTTC. The gene calls are TRBV12-3 or TRBV12-4 and TRBJ2-5, with no clear D. Between the trimmed V and J ends, which lost 3 bases and 5 bases, there was a span of 4 bases. This CDR3 is 11 amino acids long.

The V gene is TRBV19, the J gene TRBJ2-1; TRBD2 matches 8 bases. With V trimmed by 10 bases and J by 4 bases, 12 bases remained unmatched. CDR1 and CDR2 from the germline V gene are LNHDA and SQIVND (reference sequence). The CDR3 has 15 amino acids. CDR3 DNA: TGTGCCACCCACCCCAACCGGGGGGGGTACAATGAGCAGTTCTTC. Its protein product is CATHPNRGGYNEQFF.

The chain is built from TRBV9 and TRBJ2-6; possible D gene TRBD2, 5 bases. Trimming took off 1 base at V and 0 bases at J, with 11 bases between the two ends. Germline CDR1 and CDR2: SGDLS and YYNGEE. This CDR3 contains 17 residues. The CDR3 region has the DNA TGTGCCAGCAGCGTACGGGCAGGACTCTCTGGGGCCAACGTCCTGACTTTC. Protein sequence: CASSVRAGLSGANVLTF.

V is TRBV7-9 and J is TRBJ2-7, with 9 bases that match TRBD2. CDR1 is SEHNR, CDR2 FQNEAQ, per germline (reference sequence). Trimming cost V 2 bases and J 5 bases; bases outside gene matches: 16. There are 18 residues in the CDR3. CDR3 region: CASSLRSGGRAFGNEQYF. CDR3 nucleotide sequence: TGTGCCAGCAGCTTAAGGTCGGGCGGGAGGGCCTTCGGAAACGAGCAGTACTTC.

This chain links TRBV2 with TRBJ2-5, with a weak D call TRBD2 (6 bases). Trimming took 11 bases from V and 5 from J, leaving 21 bases between them. The CDR3 extends over 14 amino acids. From germline, CDR1 is SNHLY and CDR2 FYNNEI. CDR3 bases: TGTGCCCGGGGGAAAGGTGGCAGATGGGAGACCCAGTACTTC. Protein product: CARGKGGRWETQYF.

The CDR3 sequence: CAWSGTSGKVWGQETQYF. CDR3 DNA sequence: TGTGCCTGGAGTGGGACTAGCGGGAAGGTGTGGGGTCAAGAGACCCAGTACTTC. This chain joins TRBV30 and TRBJ2-5; 12 bases map to TRBD2. The J segment lost 2 bases and the V segment lost 1 base, leaving 11 bases of the junction unmatched. This CDR3 has 18 residues. CDR1 and CDR2 (germline): GTSNPN, SVGIG (reference sequence).

This clone appeared once. The chain combines TRBV12-5 with TRBJ1-3, with 8 bases identical to TRBD1. There are 15 residues in the CDR3. The V segment lost 1 base and the J segment 4 bases; nucleotides outside the gene matches: 3. Germline V gives CDR1 LGHNT, CDR2 FRNRAP. The CDR3 sequence is CASGLGTGNGNTIYF. Here the CDR3 DNA reads TGTGCTAGTGGTTTGGGGACAGGGAACGGAAACACCATATATTTT.

The table lists this clone with a count of one. The rearrangement joins TRBV5-1 to TRBJ2-6; D call uncertain. Trimming stripped 1 base from V and 0 bases from J, with 5 bases between. This CDR3 spans 15 amino acids. Looked up from germline, CDR1 is SGHRS and CDR2 is YFSETQ. The CDR3 region is CASSLSSSGANVLTF. The CDR3 coding sequence is TGCGCCAGCAGCTTGAGCTCCTCTGGGGCCAACGTCCTGACTTTC.

The gene calls are TRBV3-1 (or the pseudogene TRBV3-2) and TRBJ1-1; D may be TRBD1 (6 bases). The V and J ends lost 4 bases and 5 bases respectively, with 17 bases between them. Germline V gene data show CDR1 as LGHDT and CDR2 as YNNKEL (reference sequence). The CDR3 sequence is 15 residues long. CDR3 sequence (DNA): TGTGCCAGCAGCCTCACGGGGGGGCGTATGACTGAAGCTTTCTTT. Amino acids: CASSLTGGRMTEAFF.

The chain couples TRBV7-9 to TRBJ2-2; 14 nucleotides align to TRBD2. V lost 5 bases and J lost 7; bases outside the gene matches: 3. The CDR3 totals 15 residues. CDR1 SEHNR and CDR2 FQNEAQ come from the germline V gene (reference sequence). The CDR3 bases are TGTGCCAGCAGCCTCGGGACTAGCGGGAGCGGGGAGCTGTTTTTT. The encoded protein is CASSLGTSGSGELFF.

The gene calls are TRBV29-1 and TRBJ2-3; 12 bases are shared with TRBD1. Germline V gene data show CDR1 as SQVTM and CDR2 as ANQGSEA. This CDR3 has 17 residues. The CDR3 here is CTYIPGQGALGTDTQYF. The CDR3 coding sequence is TGCACCTATATCCCGGGACAGGGGGCGCTCGGCACAGATACGCAGTATTTT.

The chain recombines TRBV11-2 with TRBJ2-3, with 10 bases fitting TRBD2. With 2 bases clipped from V and 5 bases from J, the junction kept 10 bases outside the gene matches. The CDR3 has 17 residues. Germline assignment: CDR1 SGHAT and CDR2 FQNNGV. The CDR3 reads CASSLRGSGGTVDTQYF. CDR3 nucleotides: TGTGCCAGCAGCTTACGAGGTAGCGGGGGGACCGTAGATACGCAGTATTTT. The full variable domain, in which reference TRBV11-2 and TRBJ2-3 provide the parts outside the CDR3, is EAGVAQSPRYKIIEKRQSVAFWCNPISGHATLYWYQQILGQGPKLLIQFQNNGVVDDSQLPKDRFSAERLKGVDSTLKIQPAKLEDSAVYLCASSLRGSGGTVDTQYFGPGTRLTVL.

This chain connects TRBV28 to TRBJ1-1, with D hard to call. With 3 bases removed from V and 4 bases from J, the gap between germline ends came to 9 bases. The CDR3 spans 13 residues. Germline V lookup: CDR1 MDHEN, CDR2 SYDVKM. CDR3 sequence reads: CASSFQWPTEAFF. The CDR3 nucleotides read TGTGCCAGCAGTTTTCAATGGCCCACTGAAGCTTTCTTT.

The chain uses TRBV11-3 and TRBJ2-3; tentatively, D is TRBD2 (6 bases). Germline V CDR1 and CDR2: SGHNT, YENEEA. V was pared by 5 bases and J by 6 bases, with 12 bases between. This CDR3 has 13 amino acids. The chain's CDR3 is CASSPRERDTQYF. CDR3 coding DNA: TGTGCCAGCAGCCCCCGGGAGCGGGATACGCAGTATTTT.

This chain joins TRBV27 and TRBJ1-1, with D unclear. This CDR3 is 16 amino acids long. Germline V gene data show CDR1 as MNHEY and CDR2 as SMNVEV (reference sequence). Trimming cost V 6 bases and J 0 bases, with 17 bases left between them. CDR3 in amino acids: CASRPTDSLLNTEAFF. CDR3 bases: TGTGCCAGCAGGCCTACGGACTCATTATTGAACACTGAAGCTTTCTTT.

The chain recombines TRBV9 with TRBJ2-7; D unclear. Germline loops: CDR1 SGDLS, CDR2 YYNGEE. V lost 0 bases and J lost 6, with 13 bases in between. The length of the CDR3 is 14 residues. CDR3: CASSVEPQTGEQYF. CDR3 nucleotide sequence: TGTGCCAGCAGCGTAGAACCTCAAACCGGCGAGCAGTACTTC.

The gene calls are TRBV2 and TRBJ1-1; D is perhaps TRBD1 (5 bases). V was clipped by 4 bases and J by 3 bases, with 12 bases between them. The CDR3 totals 14 residues. From germline, CDR1 is SNHLY and CDR2 FYNNEI. CDR3 bases: TGTGCCAGCAGTGGAGTATGGGGGGACACTGAAGCTTTCTTT. Amino acid sequence: CASSGVWGDTEAFF.